This TCR beta chain was obtained from a study of control samples from healthy donors and cancer patients. CDR3 length: 16 amino acids. Germline values: CDR1 SGHRS, CDR2 YFSETQ. V was clipped by 0 bases and J by 1 base; unmatched bases: 1. The assay was immunoSEQ multiplex PCR, and TCRdb's table has in-frame clones only and misses some. The table includes about 89,000 clones, over 65% detected once. What was sequenced was blood. The chain links TRBV5-1 to TRBJ2-2, with 9 bases identical to TRBD2. The clonotype was recovered from a woman in her thirties or forties in good health. The CDR3 here is CASSLEAGGNTGELFF. As DNA, the CDR3 is TGCGCCAGCAGCTTGGAAGCGGGGGGGAACACCGGGGAGCTGTTTTTT.